This T cell receptor beta chain is from a study of vaccination and CD4 T cells after COVID-19. Across the whole study: Comprising six males and four females, the convalescent participants counted two Hispanic individuals among them. Whole-study findings and limits: Spike mono-reactivity was shown by 304 of 307 vaccine-specific clones in convalescent patients.

As for this clonotype: Its antigen remains unknown.

Indicated time point: late sampling 161 to 241 days after vaccination in a few convalescent patients. Germline CDR1 and CDR2: DFQATT and SNEGSKA (reference sequence). The CDR3 runs to 15 residues. Losses at the gene ends were 4 bases for V and 6 bases for J; bases not matched to a gene: 8. TCRdb redid the calling of the PCR reads with MiXCR, one entry per CDR3 protein. The sample has more than 25,000 distinct CDR3 sequences, approximately 48% seen once. This clonotype was sampled from a human donor who had recovered from COVID-19. J is TRBJ2-2 and V is TRBV20-1; TRBD1 aligns across 10 bases. The sequencing used CD4+ T cells from blood, collected about 7 months after SARS-CoV-2 vaccination. CDR3 region: CSAIPGQGFPGELFF. The CDR3 DNA follows: TGCAGTGCTATCCCGGGACAGGGGTTCCCCGGGGAGCTGTTTTTT.